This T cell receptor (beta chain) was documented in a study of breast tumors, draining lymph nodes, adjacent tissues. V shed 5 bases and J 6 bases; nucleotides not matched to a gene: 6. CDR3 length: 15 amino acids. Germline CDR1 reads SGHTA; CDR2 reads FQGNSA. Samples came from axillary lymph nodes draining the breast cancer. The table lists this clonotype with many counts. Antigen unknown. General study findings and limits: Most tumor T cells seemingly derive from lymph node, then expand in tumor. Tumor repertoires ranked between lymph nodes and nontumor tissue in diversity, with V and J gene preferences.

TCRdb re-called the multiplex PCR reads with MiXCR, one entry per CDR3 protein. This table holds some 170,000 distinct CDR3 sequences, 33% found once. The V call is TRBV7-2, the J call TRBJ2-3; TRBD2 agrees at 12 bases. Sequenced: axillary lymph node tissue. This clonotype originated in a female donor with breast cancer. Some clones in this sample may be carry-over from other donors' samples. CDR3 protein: CASSTRLAGVDTQYF. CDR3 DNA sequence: TGTGCCAGCAGCACGAGACTAGCGGGAGTGGATACGCAGTATTTT.